The 25 T cell receptor beta chains below come from one sample, sequenced in a study of blood T cell repertoires in COVID-19. Only in-frame clones appear in the TCRdb table, and some are missing; sequencing was by immunoSEQ multiplex PCR. Of around 84,000 clones listed, 80% are singletons. Input material: peripheral blood. Receptors were obtained from a woman aged 40 to 55 with active or convalescent COVID-19.

The chain links TRBV5-1 to TRBJ1-1; D unresolved. CDR1 is SGHRS, CDR2 YFSETQ, per germline. Trimming removed 0 bases at V and 0 bases at J, with 9 bases between. The CDR3 covers 15 residues. CDR3 loop: CASSLAGILNTEAFF. The CDR3, as DNA: TGCGCCAGCAGCTTGGCCGGGATCTTGAACACTGAAGCTTTCTTT.

The chain carries TRBV6-5 and TRBJ1-5; D gene ambiguous. The CDR3 loop spans 14 amino acids. CDR1 MNHEY and CDR2 SVGAGI come from the germline V gene. V lost 6 bases and J 0 bases, leaving 9 bases between the germline ends. The chain's CDR3 is CASRQDYSNQPQHF. CDR3 nucleotides: TGTGCCAGCAGACAAGATTATAGCAATCAGCCCCAGCATTTT.

The chain is built from TRBV5-8 and TRBJ1-4; tentatively, D is TRBD1 (6 bases). Trimming took 5 bases from V and 6 from J, leaving 14 bases between them. Germline V gene data show CDR1 as SGHTS and CDR2 as YDEGEE. The CDR3 spans 14 residues. The DNA for the CDR3 is TGTGCCAGCAGTCTCGGGGACACCTATGAAAAACTGTTTTTT. Protein sequence: CASSLGDTYEKLFF.

The rearrangement joins TRBV7-9 to TRBJ1-5; TRBD1 might be the D (5 bases). The CDR3 has 14 amino acids. V dropped 5 bases and J dropped 0 bases, with 8 bases sitting between them. Germline V gene data show CDR1 as SEHNR and CDR2 as FQNEAQ (reference sequence). The CDR3 coding sequence is TGTGCCAGCAGCCAGGGTTATAGCAATCAGCCCCAGCATTTT. Its translation is CASSQGYSNQPQHF.

V usage is TRBV20-1 and J usage is TRBJ2-7; 8 positions agree with TRBD1. Trimming removed 3 bases from V and 6 bases from J; junction bases left unmatched: 10. CDR1 is DFQATT and CDR2 is SNEGSKA in the germline V gene (reference sequence). CDR3 length: 14 residues. CDR3 in amino acids: CSASPGQGSGEQYF. The CDR3 DNA reads as TGCAGTGCTAGTCCTGGACAGGGATCGGGCGAGCAGTACTTC.

The CDR3 reads CASSPGLAGGPFGNEQFF. CDR3 coding DNA: TGTGCCAGCAGCCCCGGACTAGCGGGGGGGCCATTTGGCAATGAGCAGTTCTTC. This chain joins TRBV7-2 and TRBJ2-1, with 15 bases lining up with TRBD2. Germline values: CDR1 SGHTA, CDR2 FQGNSA. The J segment lost 6 bases and the V segment lost 5 bases, leaving 11 bases of the junction unmatched. The CDR3 runs 18 residues.

V and J are TRBV14 and TRBJ1-1, with 8 bases lining up with TRBD1. Germline trimming cut 4 bases from V and 4 bases from J; bases unmatched to any gene: 5. This CDR3 is built from 14 residues. Germline CDR1 and CDR2: SGHDN and FVKESK. The CDR3, as DNA: TGTGCCAGCAGCCTCGGGACAGGCGGCACTGAAGCTTTCTTT. Translated: CASSLGTGGTEAFF.

The chain combines TRBV9 with TRBJ1-5; the D is unclear. The V and J ends lost 0 bases and 2 bases respectively, with 18 bases between them. The CDR3 extends over 18 amino acids. Germline values: CDR1 SGDLS, CDR2 YYNGEE. The CDR3 loop reads CASSVVDSWALGNQPQHF. CDR3 nucleotide sequence: TGTGCCAGCAGCGTAGTAGATTCGTGGGCGTTGGGCAATCAGCCCCAGCATTTT.

In DNA, the CDR3 is TGTGCCAGCAGCCCATGGACTAGCGGCAATGAGCAGTTCTTC. Protein: CASSPWTSGNEQFF. The V and J genes are TRBV7-9 and TRBJ2-1; 10 bases map to TRBD2. The CDR3 runs to 14 residues. The junction had 4 bases not matched to a gene; V was cut back by 5 bases and J by 6 bases. CDR1 is SEHNR and CDR2 is FQNEAQ in the germline V gene (reference sequence).

The rearrangement uses TRBV6-6 and TRBJ1-6; 8 bases are shared with TRBD1. This CDR3 region has 15 residues. In germline, CDR1 is MNHNY, CDR2 SVGAGI (reference sequence). The ends lost 5 bases at V and 7 bases at J; junction bases unmatched: 7. The CDR3 region is CASSPRGQVNSPLHF. The CDR3, as DNA: TGTGCCAGCAGTCCCAGGGGACAGGTCAATTCACCCCTCCACTTT.

The V and J genes are TRBV3-1 (or the pseudogene TRBV3-2) and TRBJ1-2; TRBD1 aligns across 8 bases. Losses at the gene ends were 3 bases for V and 4 bases for J; bases not matched to a gene: 7. This CDR3 comprises 15 residues. Germline V gene lookup returns CDR1 LGHDT and CDR2 YNNKEL (reference sequence). The CDR3 here is CASSHQDRASYGYTF. The CDR3 DNA follows: TGTGCCAGCAGCCACCAGGACAGGGCTTCCTATGGCTACACCTTC.

The chain carries TRBV27 and TRBJ1-5; no reliable D call. The CDR3 runs to 13 residues. CDR1 is MNHEY and CDR2 is SMNVEV in the germline V gene (reference sequence). The ends were cut back, 4 bases at V and 4 bases at J, with 8 bases in the middle. The CDR3 nucleotides are TGTGCCAGCAGTTCCGACAAAAATCAGCCCCAGCATTTT. This sequence encodes CASSSDKNQPQHF.

In its sample, this clone was seen once. The chain combines TRBV4-2 with TRBJ2-7; TRBD2 matches 9 bases. Germline V lookup: CDR1 LGHNA, CDR2 YNFKEQ. The CDR3 sequence is 15 residues long. The V and J ends lost 1 base and 2 bases, in that order; junction bases with no gene match: 3. The CDR3 DNA sequence: TGTGCCAGCAGCCAAGGACTAGCGGTAGCCTACGAGCAGTACTTC. Encoded protein: CASSQGLAVAYEQYF.

The chain is built from TRBV3-1 (or the pseudogene TRBV3-2) and TRBJ2-6, with D uncertain. Germline values: CDR1 LGHDT, CDR2 YNNKEL (reference sequence). This CDR3 contains 16 residues. V shed 4 bases and J shed 5 bases, with 15 bases lying between them. The CDR3 nucleotides read TGTGCCAGCAGCCCTAACGGGTACCAGCGGGCCAACGTCCTGACTTTC. It translates to CASSPNGYQRANVLTF.

The chain is built from TRBV7-9 and TRBJ1-3, with D perhaps TRBD1 (5 bases). V dropped 4 bases and J dropped 0 bases, with 10 bases sitting between them. The CDR3 has 15 amino acids. Germline V gene data show CDR1 as SEHNR and CDR2 as FQNEAQ (reference sequence). The CDR3 region has the DNA TGTGCCAGCAGCTCGTGGGGCAACTCTGGAAACACCATATATTTT. It translates to CASSSWGNSGNTIYF.

The chain employs TRBV2 and TRBJ1-6; possibly TRBD1 for D (5 bases). This CDR3 is built from 15 residues. CDR1 SNHLY and CDR2 FYNNEI come from the germline V gene. V was pared by 4 bases and J by 6 bases, with 13 bases between. DNA of the CDR3: TGTGCCAGCAGTGGATCAGGGCTGGGTAATTCACCCCTCCACTTT. It is translated as CASSGSGLGNSPLHF.

The chain employs TRBV11-3 and TRBJ2-1; weak D call: TRBD2 (6 bases). The CDR3 covers 14 residues. The germline V gene encodes CDR1 SGHNT and CDR2 YENEEA. The V end was cut by 1 base, the J end by 6 bases, with 10 bases between. CDR3 amino acids: CASSLVGLPNEQFF. DNA for the CDR3: TGTGCCAGCAGCTTAGTGGGACTCCCCAATGAGCAGTTCTTC. Full variable domain (missing parts from reference TRBV11-3 and TRBJ2-1): EAGVVQSPRYKIIEKKQPVAFWCNPISGHNTLYWYLQNLGQGPELLIRYENEEAVDDSQLPKDRFSAERLKGVDSTLKIQPAELGDSAVYLCASSLVGLPNEQFFGPGTRLTVL.

This clone is medium-sized within its sample. V and J are TRBV7-2 and TRBJ2-2, with D tentatively TRBD2 (5 bases). Germline values: CDR1 SGHTA, CDR2 FQGNSA. Trimming removed 5 bases from V and 10 bases from J, with 20 bases in between. CDR3 length: 15 amino acids. The CDR3 loop is CASSPPNRRLSELFF. In DNA, the CDR3 is TGTGCCAGCAGCCCTCCGAACCGGAGGTTATCGGAGCTGTTTTTT. Together with reference TRBV7-2 and TRBJ2-2, the CDR3 gives the full variable domain: GAGVSQSPSNKVTEKGKDVELRCDPISGHTALYWYRQSLGQGLEFLIYFQGNSAPDKSGLPSDRFSAERTGGSVSTLTIQRTQQEDSAVYLCASSPPNRRLSELFFGEGSRLTVL.

In DNA, the CDR3 is TGTGCCATCAGTGAGTCCCCAGGGCGAAAGACCAACGTCCTGACTTTC. Translated: CAISESPGRKTNVLTF. V gene TRBV10-3 combines with J gene TRBJ2-6; weak D call: TRBD1 (5 bases). Trimming pared 0 bases from V and 8 bases from J, leaving 14 bases between. Per germline, CDR1 ENHRY and CDR2 SYGVKD. The CDR3 length is 16 residues.

The chain has TRBV12-3 or TRBV12-4 and TRBJ2-7, with D possibly matching TRBD2 (6 bases). V was shortened by 7 bases and J by 6 bases, with 13 bases between the two germline ends. The CDR3 has 12 residues. The CDR3 loop reads CASTLLGGEQYF. The CDR3 nucleotides are TGTGCCAGCACCCTCCTGGGGGGCGAGCAGTACTTC.

The gene calls are TRBV3-1 (or the pseudogene TRBV3-2) and TRBJ2-5, with 7 bases that match TRBD2. Trimming removed 2 bases from V and 7 bases from J; junction bases left unmatched: 13. There are 16 residues in the CDR3. CDR1 and CDR2 (germline): LGHDT, YNNKEL (reference sequence). As DNA, the CDR3 is TGTGCCAGCAGCCAACTCGTGACTAGCTCGGGCGGGACCCAGTACTTC. This gives the protein CASSQLVTSSGGTQYF.

The chain joins TRBV2 to TRBJ1-1, with D tentatively TRBD1 (6 bases). This CDR3 region has 12 residues. Trimming took off 7 bases at V and 10 bases at J, with 16 bases between the two ends. Germline loops: CDR1 SNHLY, CDR2 FYNNEI. This CDR3 reads CASIPRAGAAFF. The CDR3 DNA sequence: TGTGCCAGCATCCCTCGGGCAGGGGCAGCTTTCTTT.

The genes are TRBV15 and TRBJ2-7, with 7 bases aligning to TRBD1. Germline CDR1 and CDR2: LNHNV and YYDKDF (reference sequence). V trimming: 1 base; J trimming: 1 base; junction bases outside the gene matches: 1. The CDR3 extends over 14 amino acids. CDR3 residues: CATSRARGSYEQYF. In DNA, the CDR3 is TGTGCCACCAGCAGAGCCAGGGGGTCCTACGAGCAGTACTTC.

This clone occurred once. The chain employs TRBV12-3 or TRBV12-4 and TRBJ2-5; unclear D gene. The CDR3 runs to 13 residues. Trimming stripped 2 bases from V and 5 bases from J, with 9 bases between. In nucleotides, the CDR3 is TGTGCCAGCAGTTTACCCCCTCCCGAGACCCAGTACTTC. Its protein is CASSLPPPETQYF.

J is TRBJ2-5 and V is TRBV11-3; 8 bases match TRBD2. The J segment lost 1 base and the V segment lost 1 base, leaving 5 bases of the junction unmatched. This CDR3 has 16 amino acids. Germline CDR1 and CDR2: SGHNT and YENEEA. The CDR3 DNA reads as TGTGCCAGCAGCTTAGGATTAGCGGGAACCCAAGAGACCCAGTACTTC. Amino acid sequence: CASSLGLAGTQETQYF.